The 8 T cell receptor beta chains below come from one sample, sequenced in a study of glioma-infiltrating T cells. Amplification of TCR alpha and beta CDR3 regions from RNA used iRepertoire nested multiplex PCR. MiXCR, applied by TCRdb to the multiplex PCR reads, yields one record per CDR3 protein. The repertoire holds 300,000 to 450,000 distinct CDR3 sequences, 35% to 45% seen once, with 12% in the top ten. Sequenced sample: glioma tissue, nonneoplastic brain tissue, or PBMCs (not recorded which). All receptors derive from a human donor with low-grade glioma or glioblastoma, undergoing nonglioma brain surgery, or in good health (not recorded which).

To note about this clonotype: This may stem from a read error, because a much larger clone lies one nucleotide away. The chain carries TRBV25-1 and TRBJ2-1; D could derive from TRBD1 or TRBD2 (5 bases each). Trimming removed 6 bases at V and 9 bases at J, with 21 bases between. Per the germline V gene, CDR1 is MGHDK and CDR2 is SYGVNS. The CDR3 is made up of 15 amino acids. The CDR3 here is CASRIGSGSGSEQFF. DNA for the CDR3: TGTGCCAGCAGAATCGGGTCAGGGAGTGGCAGTGAGCAGTTCTTC.

V and J are TRBV27 and TRBJ1-1, with D possibly matching TRBD1 (5 bases). Germline CDR1 is MNHEY and CDR2 is SMNVEV (reference sequence). V lost 4 bases and J 3 bases, leaving 15 bases between the germline ends. The CDR3 totals 15 residues. The CDR3 sequence: CASSSVGGEDTEAFF. CDR3 nucleotides: TGTGCCAGCAGTTCAGTTGGGGGAGAAGACACTGAAGCTTTCTTT.

This clonotype was detected a few times. This rearrangement joins TRBV5-1 to TRBJ2-1; D may be TRBD2 (5 bases). The CDR3 sequence is 14 residues long. Germline V gene lookup returns CDR1 SGHRS and CDR2 YFSETQ. Trimming left V 6 bases short and J 3 bases short, with 13 bases between. CDR3 region: CASTLPSLYNEQFF. The CDR3 bases are TGCGCCAGCACTCTACCTAGCCTCTACAATGAGCAGTTCTTC. The full variable domain, with the rest looked up from reference TRBV5-1 and TRBJ2-1, is KAGVTQTPRYLIKTRGQQVTLSCSPISGHRSVSWYQQTPGQGLQFLFEYFSETQRNKGNFPGRFSGRQFSNSRSEMNVSTLELGDSALYLCASTLPSLYNEQFFGPGTRLTVL.

The chain recombines TRBV18 with TRBJ1-1; possible D gene TRBD1, 6 bases. Germline loops: CDR1 KGHSH, CDR2 LQKENI. The CDR3 sequence is 14 residues long. V shed 6 bases and J shed 11 bases, with 22 bases lying between them. CDR3 sequence (DNA): TGTGCCAGCTCCCGGGATTCTAGGACAGCTGCGGCTTTCTTT. Translated, it gives CASSRDSRTAAAFF.

In this sample, this clonotype turned up many times. V usage is TRBV6-2 or TRBV6-3 and J usage is TRBJ2-7; D unresolved. CDR1 and CDR2 (germline): MNHEY, SVGEGT. The CDR3 totals 14 residues. V was cut by 1 base and J by 2 bases, with 9 bases left in between. The CDR3 DNA is TGTGCCAGCAGTTACTTTGCGAACCCCTACGAGCAGTACTTC. It translates to CASSYFANPYEQYF.

On this clonotype: This sequence may be a read error, since a much larger clone differs from it by one base. This is likely a read error, given that the CDR3 carries no conserved phenylalanine or tryptophan at its end. J is TRBJ1-2 and V is TRBV6-1; D uncertain. V dropped 1 base and J dropped 4 bases, with 7 bases sitting between them. The CDR3 sequence is 13 residues long. The germline CDR1 and CDR2 sequences are MNHNS and SASEGT. CDR3 residues: CASSEDNLYGYTL. The DNA for the CDR3 is TGTGCCAGCAGTGAAGACAACCTCTATGGCTACACCTTA.

This clonotype was recorded many times. The chain uses TRBV6-1 and TRBJ1-2; TRBD1 is a possible D gene (6 bases). The CDR3 loop spans 14 amino acids. Trimming took off 6 bases at V and 3 bases at J, with 14 bases between the two ends. Germline CDR1 reads MNHNS; CDR2 reads SASEGT. The CDR3 spells CASSPAGADYGYTF. The CDR3 coding sequence is TGTGCCAGCAGCCCGGCAGGGGCAGACTATGGCTACACCTTC.

This chain links TRBV5-1 with TRBJ1-2, with 8 bases fitting TRBD1. Germline-derived CDR1 and CDR2 are SGHRS and YFSETQ. Trimming at V came to 3 bases and at J to 2 bases, leaving 12 bases not matched to a gene. The CDR3 length is 17 residues. The CDR3 coding sequence is TGCGCCAGCAGCTACGGGACAGGTCGAGCCAAAAACTATGGCTACACCTTC. Translating gives CASSYGTGRAKNYGYTF.